The 13 T cell receptor beta chains below were found in one sample sequenced in a study of shared clonotypes between healthy human individuals (dated by TCRdb to about 2020). Receptors were amplified or captured by the immunoSEQ multiplex PCR assay. Here the immuneACCESS table is served through TCRdb, limited to in-frame sequences with V and J called. Missing clones are a known gap in these copies; in checked studies unresolved V genes cover under half, and the rest lacks a known reason. Within this sample are 660,000 or so clones, with roughly 96% of them counted one time only. The top ten hold about 0.12% of the sample. For the CD8 naive samples, CD45RO-negative cells were positively selected for CCR7, yielding a CD45RA+CCR7+ population from which TemRA cells were excluded. The sequenced material came from naive CD8+ T cells sorted from blood. Interpreted using the paper, the cell subset or site label stands for: CD45RA+CCR7+. The source of these receptors is a woman aged 30 to 39 in good health.

Comments on this clone: Additional DNA sequences in this sample encode the identical CDR3. This rearrangement joins TRBV9 to TRBJ1-5; possible D gene TRBD1, 5 bases. Per the germline V gene, CDR1 is SGDLS and CDR2 is YYNGEE. Between the trimmed V and J ends, which lost 0 bases and 0 bases, there was a span of 7 bases. The CDR3 consists of 15 residues. The CDR3 is CASSVDGGSNQPQHF. In DNA form, the CDR3 reads TGTGCCAGCAGCGTAGACGGGGGTAGCAATCAGCCCCAGCATTTT.

The chain is built from TRBV9 and TRBJ1-5, with D hard to call. CDR1 SGDLS and CDR2 YYNGEE come from the germline V gene. Trimming stripped 3 bases from V and 3 bases from J, with 7 bases between. The CDR3 covers 13 residues. CDR3 in DNA: TGTGCCAGCAGCGCCCGGGACAATCAGCCCCAGCATTTT. It translates to CASSARDNQPQHF.

The J gene is TRBJ2-5, the V gene TRBV5-6; no clear D. This CDR3 is built from 14 residues. V was trimmed by 2 bases and J by 2 bases, leaving 10 bases between them. Germline V gene sequence: CDR1 SGHDT, CDR2 YYEEEE. For the CDR3, the DNA is TGTGCCAGCAGCTTCGATCGGTTGCAAGAGACCCAGTACTTC. It encodes CASSFDRLQETQYF.

The rearrangement links TRBV7-9 to TRBJ1-1, with a possible D match to TRBD1 (5 bases). The CDR3 runs to 12 residues. Trimming took off 5 bases at V and 6 bases at J, with 10 bases between the two ends. CDR1 SEHNR and CDR2 FQNEAQ come from the germline V gene (reference sequence). CDR3 protein: CASSRQPPEAFF. CDR3 DNA: TGTGCCAGCAGCCGACAGCCTCCTGAAGCTTTCTTT.

V is TRBV7-9 and J is TRBJ2-5, with 12 bases aligning to TRBD1. J was trimmed by 5 bases and V by 5 bases; bases with no gene match: 15. Germline CDR1 reads SEHNR; CDR2 reads FQNEAQ (reference sequence). The CDR3 contains 18 residues. CDR3 sequence: CASSPWGDRGPRWETQYF. The CDR3 region has the DNA TGTGCCAGCAGCCCGTGGGGGGACAGGGGGCCCCGATGGGAGACCCAGTACTTC.

The rearrangement uses TRBV28 and TRBJ2-7; D is possibly TRBD2 (6 bases). Per germline, CDR1 MDHEN and CDR2 SYDVKM. The CDR3 contains 14 residues. The V gene lost 2 bases and the J gene lost 1 base, with 9 bases spanning the gap. In DNA, the CDR3 is TGTGCCAGCAGTTTAAGGCTAGCGTCCTACGAGCAGTACTTC. Translation gives CASSLRLASYEQYF.

The sample holds one count of this clone. The chain combines TRBV5-6 with TRBJ2-7; 12 bases fit TRBD1. Trimming removed 2 bases from V and 6 bases from J; junction bases left unmatched: 12. The CDR3 length is 17 residues. The germline V gene encodes CDR1 SGHDT and CDR2 YYEEEE. The CDR3 is CASSFGGTGGMITEQYF. The DNA of the CDR3 is TGTGCCAGCAGCTTTGGTGGGACAGGGGGCATGATCACCGAGCAGTACTTC.

The chain links TRBV10-2 to TRBJ2-7; D is perhaps TRBD2 (6 bases). V was shortened by 6 bases and J by 3 bases, with 18 bases between the two germline ends. The germline CDR1 and CDR2 sequences are WSHSY and SAAADI. CDR3 size: 15 residues. The CDR3 sequence: CASSLQGLTFYEQYF. CDR3 DNA sequence: TGCGCCAGCAGCCTCCAGGGACTCACCTTCTACGAGCAGTACTTC.

The gene calls are TRBV15 and TRBJ2-7; the D gene is possibly TRBD1 (6 bases). The V and J ends lost 3 bases and 0 bases respectively, with 15 bases between them. This CDR3 has 16 residues. The germline CDR1 and CDR2 sequences are LNHNV and YYDKDF (reference sequence). CDR3 residues: CATSRASGESSYEQYF. CDR3 DNA: TGTGCCACCAGCAGGGCGTCAGGGGAAAGCTCCTACGAGCAGTACTTC. The whole variable domain, filled in from reference TRBV15 and TRBJ2-7, reads DAMVIQNPRYQVTQFGKPVTLSCSQTLNHNVMYWYQQKSSQAPKLLFHYYDKDFNNEADTPDNFQSRRPNTSFCFLDIRSPGLGDTAMYLCATSRASGESSYEQYFGPGTRLTVT.

The chain uses TRBV27 and TRBJ2-5, with a possible D match to TRBD2 (5 bases). CDR3 size: 15 residues. CDR1 and CDR2 from the germline V gene are MNHEY and SMNVEV (reference sequence). V lost 0 bases and J lost 2, with 10 bases in between. The CDR3: CASSLSVGGQETQYF. In nucleotides, the CDR3 is TGTGCCAGCAGTTTATCGGTGGGCGGGCAAGAGACCCAGTACTTC.

This clone was observed a handful of times. The rearrangement joins TRBV7-9 to TRBJ1-1; 7 bases agree with TRBD1. The length of the CDR3 is 14 residues. CDR1 and CDR2 (germline): SEHNR, FQNEAQ (reference sequence). Trimming at V came to 6 bases and at J to 1 base, leaving 5 bases not matched to a gene. In nucleotides, the CDR3 is TGTGCCAGCAGTCGAACAGGGGCGAACACTGAAGCTTTCTTT. It translates to CASSRTGANTEAFF.

The genes are TRBV7-9 and TRBJ1-4; TRBD1 might be the D (5 bases). Germline-derived CDR1 and CDR2 are SEHNR and FQNEAQ (reference sequence). V was shortened by 8 bases and J by 6 bases, with 19 bases between the two germline ends. The CDR3 is 15 amino acids. CDR3 in amino acids: CASAPPGGVDEKLFF. CDR3 nucleotide sequence: TGTGCCAGCGCACCCCCTGGGGGGGTGGATGAAAAACTGTTTTTT.

The rearrangement links TRBV7-8 to TRBJ2-7; D remains ambiguous. Germline values: CDR1 SGHVS, CDR2 FQNEAQ. V was shortened by 5 bases and J by 6 bases, with 11 bases between the two germline ends. The CDR3 spans 12 residues. The CDR3 DNA is TGTGCCAGCAGCCCGCGATGGGGCGAGCAGTACTTC. This sequence encodes CASSPRWGEQYF.